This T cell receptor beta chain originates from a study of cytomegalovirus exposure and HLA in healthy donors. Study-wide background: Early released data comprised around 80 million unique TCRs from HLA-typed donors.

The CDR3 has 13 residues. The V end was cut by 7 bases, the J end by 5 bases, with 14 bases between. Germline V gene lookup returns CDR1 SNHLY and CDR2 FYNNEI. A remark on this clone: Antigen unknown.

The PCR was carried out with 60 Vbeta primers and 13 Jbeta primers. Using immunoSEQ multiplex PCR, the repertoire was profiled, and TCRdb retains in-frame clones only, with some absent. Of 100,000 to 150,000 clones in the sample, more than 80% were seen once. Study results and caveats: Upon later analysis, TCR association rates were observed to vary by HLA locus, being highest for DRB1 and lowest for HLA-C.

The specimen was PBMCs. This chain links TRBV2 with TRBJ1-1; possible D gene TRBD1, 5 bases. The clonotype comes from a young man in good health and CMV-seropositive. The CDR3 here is CASIEGGGTEAFF. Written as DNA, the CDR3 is TGTGCCAGCATCGAGGGTGGGGGGACTGAAGCTTTCTTT.